This T cell receptor beta chain was sequenced during a study of shared clonotypes between healthy human individuals. Profiled with immunoSEQ multiplex PCR; TCRdb holds only in-frame clones, not every one. The table lists 180,000 or so clones, roughly 93% of them singletons. This CDR3 is 13 amino acids long. Germline values: CDR1 SGHRS, CDR2 YFSETQ. The V end lost 0 bases, the J end lost 6 bases, and 7 bases lay between the germline ends. Memory CD4+ cells were the fraction left after CD45RA+ naive selection. This TCR was sampled from a woman in her twenties or thirties in good health. Source material: naive CD4+ T cells sorted from blood. Regarding subset: CD45RA+ positively selected. The rearrangement uses TRBV5-1 and TRBJ1-5, with D unclear. The CDR3 coding sequence is TGCGCCAGCAGCTTGGCAGGTAGTCAGCCCCAGCATTTT. Residues: CASSLAGSQPQHF.